The next 22 T cell receptor beta chains were all read from a single sample in a study of T cells in Graves' hyperthyroidism and ophthalmopathy. Using RNA transcripts as the source, TCR beta CDR3 regions were amplified. Researchers ran a first-round RT-PCR on the TCR CDR3 using the HTBI primer set. MiXCR, applied by TCRdb to the multiplex PCR reads, yields one record per CDR3 protein. The repertoire holds around 500,000 distinct CDR3 sequences, with 12% to 15% as singletons. Source material: blood. These receptors all come from a woman aged 40 to 55 with Graves' hyperthyroidism.

This clonotype was recorded at least ten times. The chain has TRBV3-1 and TRBJ1-1; 10 bases align to TRBD1. Germline CDR1 reads LGHDT; CDR2 reads YNNKEL (reference sequence). The CDR3 is 14 amino acids. After removal of 4 bases from V and 5 bases from J, the junction contained 4 bases not matched to a gene. The CDR3 loop reads CASSPRDRGTEAFF. The DNA of the CDR3 is TGTGCCAGCAGCCCGAGGGACAGGGGAACTGAAGCTTTCTTT.

This clonotype occurred many times. The rearrangement joins TRBV2 to TRBJ1-4; 9 nucleotides align to TRBD1. The CDR3 has 15 amino acids. V lost 4 bases to trimming and J lost 3 bases; unmatched junction nucleotides: 3. Germline CDR1 reads SNHLY; CDR2 reads FYNNEI. The CDR3 DNA reads as TGTGCCAGCAGTGCGGGACAGGGTCCTAATGAAAAACTGTTTTTT. Protein product: CASSAGQGPNEKLFF.

The rearrangement links TRBV28 to TRBJ2-1; 8 nucleotides agree with TRBD2. From germline, CDR1 is MDHEN and CDR2 SYDVKM. This CDR3 is 16 amino acids long. V dropped 2 bases and J dropped 9; count of bases not matched to a gene: 12. CDR3 coding DNA: TGTGCCAGCAGTTTAATTCGCGTGGGGCTAGCGGGTGAGCAGTTCTTC. Its translation: CASSLIRVGLAGEQFF.

The chain combines TRBV20-1 with TRBJ1-2; TRBD1 is a possible D gene (5 bases). The germline V gene has CDR1 DFQATT and CDR2 SNEGSKA (reference sequence). This CDR3 has 12 residues. V was shortened by 5 bases and J by 2 bases, with 9 bases between the two germline ends. CDR3 coding DNA: TGCAGTGCTGGGACCGGCAACTATGGCTACACCTTC. Residues: CSAGTGNYGYTF.

There are many counts of this clonotype. The chain joins TRBV24-1 to TRBJ2-1, with D perhaps TRBD2 (5 bases). Germline assignment: CDR1 KGHDR and CDR2 SFDVKD. CDR3 length: 12 residues. V shed 8 bases and J shed 6 bases, with 10 bases lying between them. The CDR3 protein is CATTQSGNEQFF. Written as DNA, the CDR3 is TGTGCCACCACCCAAAGCGGCAATGAGCAGTTCTTC.

This clonotype was seen only a few times. The chain links TRBV14 to TRBJ1-6, with no clear D. Looked up from germline, CDR1 is SGHDN and CDR2 is FVKESK. This CDR3 is built from 14 residues. V lost 4 bases and J 7 bases, leaving 11 bases between the germline ends. The CDR3 loop reads CASSLDPANSPLHF. The CDR3 coding sequence is TGTGCCAGCAGCCTTGACCCAGCGAATTCACCCCTCCACTTT.

Comment on this clonotype: A much larger clone lies one base from this, so it may be a read error. The conserved closing phenylalanine or tryptophan is absent in this CDR3, likely reflecting a read error. J is TRBJ2-5 and V is TRBV27, with a possible D match to TRBD1 (6 bases). The CDR3 has 13 amino acids. CDR1 is MNHEY, CDR2 SMNVEV, per germline (reference sequence). V dropped 7 bases and J dropped 4 bases, with 13 bases sitting between them. The DNA for the CDR3 is TGTGCCAGCAACCCAAGAGGGGGAGAGACCCAGTACATC. This codes for CASNPRGGETQYI.

This clonotype has ten or more counts. The chain employs TRBV18 and TRBJ2-5, with 10 nucleotides matching TRBD1. The V gene end was trimmed by 3 bases and the J gene end by 2 bases; junction bases not matched to a gene: 3. The CDR3 is made up of 15 amino acids. Germline-derived CDR1 and CDR2 are KGHSH and LQKENI. The CDR3, as DNA: TGTGCCAGCTCACCGACAGGGGGCGCACAAGAGACCCAGTACTTC. Translating gives CASSPTGGAQETQYF. Combining the CDR3 with reference TRBV18 and TRBJ2-5 gives the whole variable domain NAGVMQNPRHLVRRRGQEARLRCSPMKGHSHVYWYRQLPEEGLKFMVYLQKENIIDESGMPKERFSAEFPKEGPSILRIQQVVRGDSAAYFCASSPTGGAQETQYFGPGTRLLVL.

At least ten counts were recorded for this clonotype. V gene TRBV6-1 combines with J gene TRBJ1-1; D remains ambiguous. Germline CDR1 is MNHNS and CDR2 is SASEGT. Between the trimmed V and J ends, which lost 8 bases and 2 bases, there was a span of 18 bases. CDR3 length equals 15 residues. CDR3 sequence: CASWHVFRPNTEAFF. CDR3 DNA sequence: TGTGCCAGCTGGCATGTGTTTCGCCCCAACACTGAAGCTTTCTTT.

This clonotype was recorded many times. J is TRBJ2-1 and V is TRBV28, with 8 bases aligning to TRBD2. The CDR3 is made up of 18 amino acids. V dropped 2 bases and J dropped 7; count of bases not matched to a gene: 16. In germline, CDR1 is MDHEN, CDR2 SYDVKM. CDR3 in DNA: TGTGCCAGCAGTTTACCCAGCGGGAGCAACCTCGTACTGAATGAGCAGTTCTTC. Translation gives CASSLPSGSNLVLNEQFF.

This clonotype was counted many times. The J gene is TRBJ2-7, the V gene TRBV5-1; 10 bases are shared with TRBD1. V was pared by 7 bases and J by 2 bases, with 6 bases of the junction left unmatched. The CDR3 is 14 residues long. The germline CDR1 and CDR2 sequences are SGHRS and YFSETQ. CDR3 sequence: CASVPGQGPYEQYF. CDR3 sequence (DNA): TGCGCCAGCGTTCCGGGACAGGGGCCCTACGAGCAGTACTTC.

This clonotype was seen many times. This rearrangement joins TRBV6-1 to TRBJ2-5; D might be TRBD1 or TRBD2, each matching 5 bases. Trimming pared 5 bases from V and 1 base from J, leaving 14 bases between. This CDR3 is built from 15 residues. In germline, CDR1 is MNHNS, CDR2 SASEGT. The CDR3 protein is CASSPIGTVQETQYF. The CDR3 bases are TGTGCCAGCAGTCCCATCGGGACGGTCCAAGAGACCCAGTACTTC.

The chain employs TRBV4-3 and TRBJ2-1; the match to TRBD1 covers 7 bases. This CDR3 contains 14 residues. J gave up 8 bases and V 1 base, and 5 bases lay outside the gene matches. From germline, CDR1 is LGHNA and CDR2 YSLEER. The CDR3, as DNA: TGCGCCAGCAGCCAAGGACAGGGTATTGATGAGCAGTTCTTC. Translation: CASSQGQGIDEQFF.

This clonotype was detected only a few times. This chain connects TRBV6-1 to TRBJ2-5, with a possible D match to TRBD1 (5 bases). Between the trimmed V and J ends, which lost 10 bases and 3 bases, there was a span of 15 bases. This CDR3 spans 13 amino acids. CDR1 MNHNS and CDR2 SASEGT come from the germline V gene. The CDR3 here is CATRWAGKETQYF. Here the CDR3 DNA reads TGTGCCACCCGTTGGGCAGGGAAAGAGACCCAGTACTTC.

This clonotype was recorded at least ten times. The V gene is TRBV5-4, the J gene TRBJ2-5, with 12 bases lining up with TRBD2. Germline V gives CDR1 SGHNT, CDR2 YYREEE (reference sequence). CDR3 length: 15 amino acids. V lost 4 bases, J lost 4 bases, and 5 bases stayed unmatched. CDR3 sequence reads: CASSLGLAGRETQYF. CDR3 in DNA: TGTGCCAGCAGCCTCGGACTAGCGGGGAGAGAGACCCAGTACTTC.

This clonotype showed up many times. The chain joins TRBV28 to TRBJ2-7; TRBD2 aligns across 9 bases. After removal of 1 base from V and 3 bases from J, the junction contained 4 bases not matched to a gene. CDR3 size: 15 residues. Germline lookup yields CDR1 MDHEN and CDR2 SYDVKM. This chain's CDR3 is CASSLSASGNYEQYF. CDR3 in DNA: TGTGCCAGCAGTTTATCGGCTAGCGGGAACTACGAGCAGTACTTC.

V gene TRBV19 combines with J gene TRBJ2-7, with 7 bases fitting TRBD1. The CDR3 is 14 amino acids. Germline V gene sequence: CDR1 LNHDA, CDR2 SQIVND (reference sequence). V lost 5 bases, J lost 3 bases, and 7 bases stayed unmatched. CDR3 in DNA: TGTGCCAGTAGTCCTGGGGACAGATACTACGAGCAGTACTTC. Encoded protein: CASSPGDRYYEQYF. Looking up the rest from reference TRBV19 and TRBJ2-7 gives the full variable domain: DGGITQSPKYLFRKEGQNVTLSCEQNLNHDAMYWYRQDPGQGLRLIYYSQIVNDFQKGDIAEGYSVSREKKESFPLTVTSAQKNPTAFYLCASSPGDRYYEQYFGPGTRLTVT.

This clonotype has a count of ten or more. This chain uses TRBV5-1 with TRBJ1-6; D uncertain. The CDR3 contains 15 residues. V gave up 0 bases and J gave up 7 bases, with 11 bases separating them. Germline loops: CDR1 SGHRS, CDR2 YFSETQ. In DNA form, the CDR3 reads TGCGCCAGCAGCTTGGACGGCTACTCAAATTCACCCCTCCACTTT. Translating it yields CASSLDGYSNSPLHF.

This clonotype was detected ten times or more. The chain employs TRBV12-3 or TRBV12-4 and TRBJ2-1; D is unclear. Trimming shortened V by 2 bases and J by 12 bases, and 11 bases separated the two germline ends. The CDR3 consists of 12 residues. CDR3 sequence: CASSLLVSGQFF. Written as DNA, the CDR3 is TGTGCCAGCAGTTTATTGGTTAGTGGGCAGTTCTTC.

This clonotype was seen many times. The rearrangement links TRBV2 to TRBJ2-7; D gene ambiguous. Germline V gene data show CDR1 as SNHLY and CDR2 as FYNNEI. Deletions cut 5 bases from V and 0 bases from J, with 11 bases between. The CDR3 consists of 14 residues. Here the CDR3 reads CASSTQASSYEQYF. In DNA, the CDR3 is TGTGCCAGCAGTACTCAAGCTAGCTCCTACGAGCAGTACTTC.

The V and J genes are TRBV5-4 and TRBJ2-7, with TRBD1 matching over 7 bases. The CDR3 loop spans 16 amino acids. The V gene's germline CDR1 is SGHNT and CDR2 YYREEE (reference sequence). Losses at the gene ends were 4 bases for V and 5 bases for J; bases not matched to a gene: 15. In DNA, the CDR3 is TGTGCCAGCAGCCGCGGACAGGACGCGGTCCTCCACGAGCAGTACTTC. Translation gives CASSRGQDAVLHEQYF. Complete variable domain (other parts from reference TRBV5-4 and TRBJ2-7): ETGVTQSPTHLIKTRGQQVTLRCSSQSGHNTVSWYQQALGQGPQFIFQYYREEENGRGNFPPRFSGLQFPNYSSELNVNALELDDSALYLCASSRGQDAVLHEQYFGPGTRLTVT.

V is TRBV19 and J is TRBJ2-1; 9 bases are shared with TRBD2. This CDR3 is built from 17 residues. The germline CDR1 and CDR2 sequences are LNHDA and SQIVND (reference sequence). The V gene end was trimmed by 6 bases and the J gene end by 0 bases; junction bases not matched to a gene: 9. CDR3 bases: TGTGCCAGTAGCTCTGGGGCTAGCGGGACCTCCTACAATGAGCAGTTCTTC. Its translation: CASSSGASGTSYNEQFF.